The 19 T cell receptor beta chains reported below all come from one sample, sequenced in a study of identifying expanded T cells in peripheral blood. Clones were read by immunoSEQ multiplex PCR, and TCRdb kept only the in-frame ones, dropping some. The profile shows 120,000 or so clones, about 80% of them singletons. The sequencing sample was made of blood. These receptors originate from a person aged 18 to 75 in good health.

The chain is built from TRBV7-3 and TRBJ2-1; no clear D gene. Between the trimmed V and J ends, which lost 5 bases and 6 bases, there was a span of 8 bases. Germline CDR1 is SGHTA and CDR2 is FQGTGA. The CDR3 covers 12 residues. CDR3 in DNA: TGTGCCAGCAGCCCCCCCTCCAATGAGCAGTTCTTC. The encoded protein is CASSPPSNEQFF.

The CDR3 sequence is CASSLWGGDQPQHF. The DNA of the CDR3 is TGTGCCAGCAGCTTATGGGGCGGGGATCAGCCCCAGCATTTT. The V gene is TRBV11-2, the J gene TRBJ1-5; D is possibly TRBD1 (5 bases). The CDR3 totals 14 residues. Germline assignment: CDR1 SGHAT and CDR2 FQNNGV. V was cut by 2 bases and J by 5 bases, with 10 bases left in between.

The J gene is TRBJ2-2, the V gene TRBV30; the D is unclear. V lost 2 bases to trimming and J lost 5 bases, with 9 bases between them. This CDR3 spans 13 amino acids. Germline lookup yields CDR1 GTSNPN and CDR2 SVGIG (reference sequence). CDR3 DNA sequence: TGTGCCTGGAGTCCCTACCTGACCGGGGAGCTGTTTTTT. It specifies CAWSPYLTGELFF. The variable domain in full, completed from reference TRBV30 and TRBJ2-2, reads SQTIHQWPATLVQPVGSPLSLECTVEGTSNPNLYWYRQAAGRGLQLLFYSVGIGQISSEVPQNLSASRPQDRQFILSSKKLLLSDSGFYLCAWSPYLTGELFFGEGSRLTVL.

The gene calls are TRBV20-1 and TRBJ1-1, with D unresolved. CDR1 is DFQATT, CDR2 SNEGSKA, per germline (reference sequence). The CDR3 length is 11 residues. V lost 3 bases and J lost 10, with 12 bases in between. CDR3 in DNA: TGCAGTGCTAGTGGTGGGTTACGAGCTTTCTTT. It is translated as CSASGGLRAFF.

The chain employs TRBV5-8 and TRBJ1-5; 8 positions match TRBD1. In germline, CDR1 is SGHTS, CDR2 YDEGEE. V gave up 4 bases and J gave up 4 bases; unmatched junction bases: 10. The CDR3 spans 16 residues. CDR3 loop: CASSMGADRVNQPQHF. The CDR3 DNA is TGTGCCAGCAGCATGGGAGCGGACAGGGTAAATCAGCCCCAGCATTTT. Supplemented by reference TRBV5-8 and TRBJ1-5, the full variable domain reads EAGVTQSPTHLIKTRGQQATLRCSPISGHTSVYWYQQALGLGLQFLLWYDEGEERNRGNFPPRFSGRQFPNYSSELNVNALELEDSALYLCASSMGADRVNQPQHFGDGTRLSIL.

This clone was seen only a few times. In DNA, the CDR3 is TGTGCCAGCAGCCCACGGACCAACTCCTACGAGCAGTACTTC. The encoded protein is CASSPRTNSYEQYF. The rearrangement links TRBV13 to TRBJ2-7, with unresolved D. The germline CDR1 and CDR2 sequences are PRHDT and FYEKMQ (reference sequence). V was trimmed by 5 bases and J by 0 bases, leaving 11 bases between them. The CDR3 covers 14 residues.

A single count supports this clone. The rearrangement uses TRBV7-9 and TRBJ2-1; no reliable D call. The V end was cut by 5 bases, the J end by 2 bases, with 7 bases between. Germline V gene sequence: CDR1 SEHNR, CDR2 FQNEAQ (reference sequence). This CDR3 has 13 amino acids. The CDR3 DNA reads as TGTGCCAGCAGCCCTGGGACCTACAATGAGCAGTTCTTC. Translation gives CASSPGTYNEQFF.

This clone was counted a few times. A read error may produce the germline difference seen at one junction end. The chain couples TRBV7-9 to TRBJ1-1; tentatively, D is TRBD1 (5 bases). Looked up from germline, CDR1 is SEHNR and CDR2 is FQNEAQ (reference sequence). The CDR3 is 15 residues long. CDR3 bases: TGTGCCAGCAGCTTAGGGGTATCGCAAGGGGACTATTGGGCCTTT. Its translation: CASSLGVSQGDYWAF.

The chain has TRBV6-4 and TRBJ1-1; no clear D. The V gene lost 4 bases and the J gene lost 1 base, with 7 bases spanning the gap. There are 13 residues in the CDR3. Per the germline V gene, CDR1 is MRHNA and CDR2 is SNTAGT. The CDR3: CASSVSGNTEAFF. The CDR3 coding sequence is TGTGCCAGCAGTGTATCAGGGAACACTGAAGCTTTCTTT.

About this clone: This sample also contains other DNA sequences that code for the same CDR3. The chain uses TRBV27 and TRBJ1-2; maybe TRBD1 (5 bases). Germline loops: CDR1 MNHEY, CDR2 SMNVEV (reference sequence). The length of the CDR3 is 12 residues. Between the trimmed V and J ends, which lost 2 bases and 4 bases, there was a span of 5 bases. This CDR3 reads CASSLQGYGYTF. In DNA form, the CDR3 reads TGTGCCAGCAGTTTACAGGGCTATGGCTACACCTTC.

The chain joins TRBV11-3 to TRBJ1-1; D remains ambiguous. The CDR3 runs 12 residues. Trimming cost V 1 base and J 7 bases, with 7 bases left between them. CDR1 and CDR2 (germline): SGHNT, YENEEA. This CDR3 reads CASSLGSGEAFF. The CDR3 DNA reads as TGTGCCAGCAGCTTAGGGAGTGGTGAAGCTTTCTTT. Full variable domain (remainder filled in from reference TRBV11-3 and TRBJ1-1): EAGVVQSPRYKIIEKKQPVAFWCNPISGHNTLYWYLQNLGQGPELLIRYENEEAVDDSQLPKDRFSAERLKGVDSTLKIQPAELGDSAVYLCASSLGSGEAFFGQGTRLTVV.

The CDR3 coding sequence is TGTGCCAGCTCACCTACCGGACAGGGCGAGACCCAGTACTTC. Amino acid sequence: CASSPTGQGETQYF. The chain uses TRBV18 and TRBJ2-5; 8 bases line up with TRBD1. Germline V gives CDR1 KGHSH, CDR2 LQKENI. CDR3 length: 14 residues. With V trimmed by 3 bases and J by 5 bases, 5 bases remained unmatched.

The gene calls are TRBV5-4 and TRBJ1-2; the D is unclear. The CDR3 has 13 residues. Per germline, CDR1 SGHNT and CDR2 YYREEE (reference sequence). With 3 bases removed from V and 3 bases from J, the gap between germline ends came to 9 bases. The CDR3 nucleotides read TGTGCCAGCAGCTCAAGGAGTGACTATGGCTACACCTTC. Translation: CASSSRSDYGYTF.

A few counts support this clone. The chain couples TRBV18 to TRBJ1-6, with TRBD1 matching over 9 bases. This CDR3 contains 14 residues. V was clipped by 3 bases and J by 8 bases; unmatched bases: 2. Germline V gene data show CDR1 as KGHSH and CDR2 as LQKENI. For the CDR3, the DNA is TGTGCCAGCTCACCCTGGGACAGGGATTCACCCCTCCACTTT. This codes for CASSPWDRDSPLHF.

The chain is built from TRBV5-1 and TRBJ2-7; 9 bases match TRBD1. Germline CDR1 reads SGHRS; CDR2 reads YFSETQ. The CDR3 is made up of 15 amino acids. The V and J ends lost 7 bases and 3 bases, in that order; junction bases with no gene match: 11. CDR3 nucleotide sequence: TGCGCCAGCGCCCCGACGACAGGGGGAAACTACGAGCAGTACTTC. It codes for CASAPTTGGNYEQYF.

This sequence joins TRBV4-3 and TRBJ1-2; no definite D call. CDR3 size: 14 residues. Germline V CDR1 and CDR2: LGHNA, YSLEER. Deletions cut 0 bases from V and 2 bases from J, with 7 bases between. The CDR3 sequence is CASSQDQWNYGYTF. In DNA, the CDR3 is TGCGCCAGCAGCCAAGATCAATGGAACTATGGCTACACCTTC.

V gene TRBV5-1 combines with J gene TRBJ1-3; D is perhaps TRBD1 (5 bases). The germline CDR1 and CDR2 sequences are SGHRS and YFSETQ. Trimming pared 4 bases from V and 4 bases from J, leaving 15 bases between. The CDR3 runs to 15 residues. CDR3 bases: TGCGCCAGCAGCGTGGGACCGGGGGTCGGAAACACCATATATTTT. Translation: CASSVGPGVGNTIYF.

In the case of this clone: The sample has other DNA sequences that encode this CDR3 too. This CDR3 reads CASPRGQIYGYTF. In DNA form, the CDR3 reads TGTGCCAGCCCCAGGGGACAGATCTATGGCTACACCTTC. The chain combines TRBV2 with TRBJ1-2, with 7 bases that match TRBD1. The J segment lost 4 bases and the V segment lost 8 bases, leaving 7 bases of the junction unmatched. The CDR3 runs 13 residues. The germline V gene has CDR1 SNHLY and CDR2 FYNNEI.

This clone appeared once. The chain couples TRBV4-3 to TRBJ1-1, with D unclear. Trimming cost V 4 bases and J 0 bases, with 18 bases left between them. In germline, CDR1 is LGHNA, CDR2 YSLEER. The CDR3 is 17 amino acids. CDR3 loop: CASSLGTVGGMNTEAFF. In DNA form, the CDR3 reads TGCGCCAGCAGCCTAGGAACGGTAGGTGGTATGAACACTGAAGCTTTCTTT.